This TCR beta chain is drawn from a study of T cell changes during pregnancy in multiple sclerosis. Only in-frame clones appear in the TCRdb table, and some are missing; sequencing was by immunoSEQ multiplex PCR. The top ten hold under 0.3% of the sample, which has around 70,000 clones, around 90% seen once. Specimen: CD4+ T cells from peripheral blood mononuclear cells, collected after pregnancy. The source of this sequence is a female donor with multiple sclerosis, enrolled in a pregnancy study.

CDR3: CAWSYQGRHNEQFF. The DNA for the CDR3 is TGTGCCTGGAGTTATCAGGGCCGCCACAATGAGCAGTTCTTC. The rearrangement uses TRBV30 and TRBJ2-1; a possible D gene is TRBD1 (5 bases). Trimming took off 2 bases at V and 5 bases at J, with 13 bases between the two ends. The germline gives CDR1 GTSNPN, CDR2 SVGIG (reference sequence). The CDR3 loop spans 14 amino acids.